The rows below give T cell receptor beta chains drawn from one sample of a study of T cell repertoires in cytomegalovirus infection. These receptors have no known antigen. TCRdb independently ran MiXCR on the reads; one entry per CDR3 protein. The sample records about 700,000 distinct CDR3 sequences, 30% to 40% being singletons. The material sequenced was cultured PBMCs, taken from culture after CMV antigen stimulation. The origin of the receptors is a human donor in good health (CMV status not recorded). Some clones in this sample may be carry-over from other donors' samples. Both conserved end residues are trimmed from each CDR3. Fields, in order: V gene, clone size, CDR3 protein. Size tells how often a clone was seen (once, few, many) or the class of an expanded clone, and some rows leave it out.

>TRBV20-1|NA
SAREREGRQF
>TRBV19|NA
ASSILLATNYGYT
>TRBV9|few
ASSERTGPNTDTQY
>TRBV20-1|NA
SASSSGVKSSTDTQY
>TRBV27|few
ASSSRPGDEKLF
>TRBV20-1|NA
SARDQRRHNEQF
>TRBV6-1|NA
ASSELSWLVRGAEAF
>TRBV5-4|NA
ASSSRDRVSEQY
>TRBV7-2|NA
ASRYTGFSGNTIY
>TRBV7-6|NA
ASSGSKGEITEAF
>TRBV7-9|few
ASSQLEGVF
>TRBV7-9|few
ASSIQTGDGGNTIY
>TRBV20-1|once
SASTPAQWEQY
>TRBV6-5|few
ATQDSRNYGYT
>TRBV20-1|NA
SARGEGGTLSSYEQY
>TRBV7-6|many
ASSLAAIPGYNEQF
>TRBV7-2|NA
ASSLGTFSYNEQF
>TRBV19|NA
ASSLTSGRVTDTQY
>TRBV7-2|many
ASSTNAQY
>TRBV7-9|NA
ASSLGGGVANTEAF
>TRBV6-1|NA
ASSDQRKVKLF
>TRBV7-9|NA
ASSLAASTTSYEQY
>TRBV7-9|few
ASSFRGGGNTEAF
>TRBV4-2|NA
ASSQERGLGLHEQY
>TRBV6-6|NA
ATRQGRDTGELF
>TRBV28|few
ASRLQGDDYGYT
>TRBV7-9|few
ASSLDGFYQETQY
>TRBV4-1|NA
ASSQVSSAEAF
>TRBV27|NA
ASSVTTAGEQF
>TRBV11-2|NA
ASSLTGRPNEQF
>TRBV4-1|few
ASSQDVPGGETQY
>TRBV11-1|many
ASSGVYEQY
>TRBV29-1|few
SVTYLTSYNEQF
>TRBV25-1|few
ASSGQASATDTQY
>TRBV12-3/TRBV12-4|few
ASSLVTGATQY
>TRBV15|NA
ATSRDQQGQETQY
>TRBV27|NA
ASSLDPGIAYNEQF
>TRBV2|few
ASNTGVGETQY
>TRBV6-6|NA
ASRLAALYNEQF
>TRBV20-1|NA
SASDSGRKETQY
>TRBV28|NA
ASSSSGRQQETQY
>TRBV7-8|few
ASSNTGFYNEQF
>TRBV2|NA
ASSEAGTNTEAF
>TRBV7-2|many
ASSRVGGHGDTIY
>TRBV7-2|few
ASSLFQGGDEQF
>TRBV9|NA
ASSVAQRATQETQY
>TRBV27|NA
ASSSTGVFYEQY
>TRBV6-1|few
ASSDGDELLH
>TRBV20-1|NA
SAPGGGAVTEAF
>TRBV7-9|few
ASRSPVLQETQY
>TRBV7-9|NA
ASSNIAGGPLGDTQY
>TRBV6-1|few
ASSRGQGQSYNSPLH
>TRBV11-2|NA
ASSLGLNGYNEQF
>TRBV7-6|NA
ASSNRTGGSYEQY
>TRBV6-6|NA
ASSYSIDRDYYNEQF
>TRBV7-2|few
ASSPSPAGNSYEQY
>TRBV12-3/TRBV12-4|NA
ASSLMAGGLKEKLF